The TCR beta chain described here comes from a study of blood T cells in healthy people across ages. Whole-study results and caveats: Significant beta diversity loss was already apparent by age around 40, declining roughly linearly.

This CDR3 region has 13 residues. Germline V gene lookup returns CDR1 SGHTA and CDR2 FQGNSA. The V segment lost 5 bases and the J segment 7 bases; nucleotides outside the gene matches: 4. Total RNA, at least 6 micrograms per sample, was extracted from PBMCs. Through a sample-barcoded 5' primer and a J-beta primer mix, a second PCR was run for roughly 6 to 11 cycles. TCRdb independently ran MiXCR on the 5' RACE reads; one entry per CDR3 protein. This sample carries approximately 670,000 distinct CDR3 sequences, over 40% of them seen once, and the ten largest clones take 25% to 35%. This clonotype has a handful of counts. Its antigen is currently unknown.

The rearrangement uses TRBV7-2 and TRBJ2-1, with TRBD2 matching 8 bases. Sequencing was performed on blood. The receptor was derived from a man aged 80 or over in good health. CDR3 DNA: TGTGCCAGCAGCCTAGGGACTAGGAATGAGCAGTTCTTC. Protein: CASSLGTRNEQFF.